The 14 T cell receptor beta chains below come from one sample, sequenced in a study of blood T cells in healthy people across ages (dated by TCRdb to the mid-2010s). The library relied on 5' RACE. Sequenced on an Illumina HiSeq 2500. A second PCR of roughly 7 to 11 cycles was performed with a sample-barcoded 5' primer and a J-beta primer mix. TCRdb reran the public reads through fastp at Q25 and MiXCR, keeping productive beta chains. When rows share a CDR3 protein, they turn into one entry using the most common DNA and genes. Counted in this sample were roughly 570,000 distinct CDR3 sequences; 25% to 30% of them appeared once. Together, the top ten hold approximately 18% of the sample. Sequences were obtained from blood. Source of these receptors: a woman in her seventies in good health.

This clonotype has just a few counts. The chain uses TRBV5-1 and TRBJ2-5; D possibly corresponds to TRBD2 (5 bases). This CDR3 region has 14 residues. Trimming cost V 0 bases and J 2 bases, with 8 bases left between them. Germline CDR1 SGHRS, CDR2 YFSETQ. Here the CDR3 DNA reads TGCGCCAGCAGCTTGGCCCCGGGGCAAGAGACCCAGTACTTC. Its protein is CASSLAPGQETQYF.

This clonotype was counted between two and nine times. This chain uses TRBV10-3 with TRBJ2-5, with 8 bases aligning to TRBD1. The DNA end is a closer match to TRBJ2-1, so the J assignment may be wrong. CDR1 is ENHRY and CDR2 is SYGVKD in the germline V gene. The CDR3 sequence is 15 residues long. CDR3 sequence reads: CAISSGQGKNNEQFF. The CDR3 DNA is TGTGCCATCAGTTCTGGACAGGGAAAAAACAATGAGCAGTTCTTC.

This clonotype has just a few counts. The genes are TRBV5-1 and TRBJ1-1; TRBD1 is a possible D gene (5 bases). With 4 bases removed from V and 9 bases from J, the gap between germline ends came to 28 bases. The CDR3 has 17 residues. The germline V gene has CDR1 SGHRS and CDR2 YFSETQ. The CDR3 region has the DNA TGCGCCAGCAGCCGTTTAAGCCCCGGGACTGAGCTAATTAAAGCTTTCTTT. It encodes CASSRLSPGTELIKAFF.

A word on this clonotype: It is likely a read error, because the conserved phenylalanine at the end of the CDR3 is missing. CDR3 in amino acids: CASSVGQGVSYGYTV. The CDR3 nucleotides are TGTGCCAGCAGCGTAGGACAGGGGGTATCCTATGGCTACACCGTC. The V gene is TRBV9, the J gene TRBJ1-2, with TRBD1 matching over 9 bases. Germline CDR1 and CDR2: SGDLS and YYNGEE. With 0 bases clipped from V and 4 bases from J, the junction kept 4 bases outside the gene matches. This CDR3 is built from 15 residues.

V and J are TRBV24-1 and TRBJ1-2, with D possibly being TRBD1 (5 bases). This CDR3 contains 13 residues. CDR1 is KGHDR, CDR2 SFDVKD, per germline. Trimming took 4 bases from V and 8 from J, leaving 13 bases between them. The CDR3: CATSEEGVGGYTF. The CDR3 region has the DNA TGTGCCACCAGTGAAGAAGGGGTAGGCGGCTACACCTTC.

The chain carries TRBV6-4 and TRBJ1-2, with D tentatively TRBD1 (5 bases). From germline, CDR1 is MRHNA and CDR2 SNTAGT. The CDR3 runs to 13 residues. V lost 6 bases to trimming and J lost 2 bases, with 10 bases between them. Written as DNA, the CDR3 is TGTGCCAGCAGCAGGGCCCCAAACTATGGCTACACCTTC. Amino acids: CASSRAPNYGYTF.

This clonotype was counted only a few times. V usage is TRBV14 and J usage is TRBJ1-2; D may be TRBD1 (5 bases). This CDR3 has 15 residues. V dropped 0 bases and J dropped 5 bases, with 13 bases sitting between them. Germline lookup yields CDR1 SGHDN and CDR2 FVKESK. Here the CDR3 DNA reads TGTGCCAGCAGCCAAGATTTAGGGGTACCGTATGGCTACACCTTC. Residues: CASSQDLGVPYGYTF.

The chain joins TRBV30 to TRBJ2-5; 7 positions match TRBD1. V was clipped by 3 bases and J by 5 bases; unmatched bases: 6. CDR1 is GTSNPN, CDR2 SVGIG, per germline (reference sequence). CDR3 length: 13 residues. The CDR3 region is CAWSSQGRETQYF. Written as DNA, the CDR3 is TGTGCCTGGAGCTCACAGGGGCGGGAGACCCAGTACTTC.

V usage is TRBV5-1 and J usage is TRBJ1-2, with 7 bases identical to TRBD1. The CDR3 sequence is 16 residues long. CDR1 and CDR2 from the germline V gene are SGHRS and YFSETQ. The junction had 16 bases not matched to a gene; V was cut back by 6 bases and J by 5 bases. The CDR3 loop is CASKRGPTGTPYGYTF. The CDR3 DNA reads TGCGCCAGCAAGCGGGGCCCGACAGGGACCCCTTATGGCTACACCTTC.

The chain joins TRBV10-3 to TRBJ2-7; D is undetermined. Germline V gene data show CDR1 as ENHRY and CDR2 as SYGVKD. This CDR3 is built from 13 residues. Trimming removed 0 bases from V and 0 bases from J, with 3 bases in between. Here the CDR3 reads CAISESASYEQYF. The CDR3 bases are TGTGCCATCAGTGAGTCAGCCTCCTACGAGCAGTACTTC.

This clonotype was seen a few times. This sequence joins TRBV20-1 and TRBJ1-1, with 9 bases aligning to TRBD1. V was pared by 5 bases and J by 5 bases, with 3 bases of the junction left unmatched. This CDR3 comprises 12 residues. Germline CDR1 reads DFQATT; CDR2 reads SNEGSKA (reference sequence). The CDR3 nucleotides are TGCAGTGCTGGACAGGGGAGGACTGAAGCTTTCTTT. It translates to CSAGQGRTEAFF.

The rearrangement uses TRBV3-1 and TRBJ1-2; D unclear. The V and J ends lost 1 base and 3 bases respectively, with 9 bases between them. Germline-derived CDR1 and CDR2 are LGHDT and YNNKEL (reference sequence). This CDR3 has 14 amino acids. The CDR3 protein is CASSQAGIDYGYTF. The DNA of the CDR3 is TGTGCCAGCAGCCAAGCCGGGATCGACTATGGCTACACCTTC.

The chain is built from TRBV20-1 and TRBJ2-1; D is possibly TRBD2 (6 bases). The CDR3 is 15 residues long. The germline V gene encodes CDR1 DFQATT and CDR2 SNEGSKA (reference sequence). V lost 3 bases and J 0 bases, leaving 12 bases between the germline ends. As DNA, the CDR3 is TGCAGTGCTAGTACGGGAGTCAGCTCCTACAATGAGCAGTTCTTC. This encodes CSASTGVSSYNEQFF.

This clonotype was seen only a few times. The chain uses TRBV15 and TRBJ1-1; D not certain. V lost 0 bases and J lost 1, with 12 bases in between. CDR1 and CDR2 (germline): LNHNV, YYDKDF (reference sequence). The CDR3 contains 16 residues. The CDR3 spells CATSRDPGLTNTEAFF. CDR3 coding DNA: TGTGCCACCAGCAGAGATCCCGGCTTGACGAACACTGAAGCTTTCTTT.